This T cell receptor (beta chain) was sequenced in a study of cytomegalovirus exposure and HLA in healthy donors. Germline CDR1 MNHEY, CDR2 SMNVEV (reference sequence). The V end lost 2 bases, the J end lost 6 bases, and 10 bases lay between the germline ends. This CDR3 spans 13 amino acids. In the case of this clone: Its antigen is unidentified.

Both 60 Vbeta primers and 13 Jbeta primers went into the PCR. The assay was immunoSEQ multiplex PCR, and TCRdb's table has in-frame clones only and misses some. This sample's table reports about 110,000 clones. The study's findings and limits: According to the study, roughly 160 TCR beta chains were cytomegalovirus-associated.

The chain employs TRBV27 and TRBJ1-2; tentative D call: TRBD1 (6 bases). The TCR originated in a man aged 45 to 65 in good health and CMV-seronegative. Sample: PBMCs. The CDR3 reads CASSLDRYNGYTF. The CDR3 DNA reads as TGTGCCAGCAGTTTAGACAGGTACAATGGCTACACCTTC.